These T cell receptor beta chains were read from a single sample in a study of T cells in Graves' hyperthyroidism and ophthalmopathy. In TCRdb, the multiplex PCR reads were re-called with MiXCR into one record per CDR3 protein. The sample records fewer than 900,000 distinct CDR3 sequences, about 17% being singletons. Sequenced material: blood. These receptors originate from a woman in her forties or fifties with Graves' hyperthyroidism that later progressed to Graves' ophthalmopathy. The CDR3 runs from the conserved cysteine through the conserved F or W. Each record gives: clone size, V gene, J gene, D gene, CDR3 DNA, CDR3 protein. The D gene is left open where the match is weak. Some rows mark clone size as missing; the rest say once, few, many or name a class of expanded clone.

.	TRBV7-2	TRBJ1-5	TRBD1	TGTGCCAGCAGACCATTAGCGGGACAGATAAGCCCCCAGCATTTT	CASRPLAGQISPQHF
many	TRBV3-1	TRBJ1-3	.	TGTGCCAGCAGCCAGGGTTACTTCTCTGGAAACACCATATATTTT	CASSQGYFSGNTIYF
many	TRBV2	TRBJ2-7	.	TGTGCCAGCAAACCGAGCTCCTACGAGCAGTACTTC	CASKPSSYEQYF
.	TRBV10-3	TRBJ1-2	.	TGTGCCATCGGGCAGGGAGATGGCTACACCTTC	CAIGQGDGYTF
many	TRBV12-3/TRBV12-4	TRBJ1-1	.	TGTGCCAGCAGTTTAAGCCAGGGAGCCACTGAAGCTTTCTTT	CASSLSQGATEAFF
few	TRBV7-9	TRBJ2-2	.	TGTGCCAGCAGCTTAGAGCTGGGCCACGGGGAGCTGTTTTTT	CASSLELGHGELFF
few	TRBV10-3	TRBJ1-3	TRBD1	TGTGCCATCAGTGAATTGGGACAGGGGGCGCCCGGAAACACCATATATTTT	CAISELGQGAPGNTIYF
many	TRBV2	TRBJ2-1	.	TGTGCCGCTCCTAGCCCCGGGGATAATGAGCAGTTCTTC	CAAPSPGDNEQFF
.	TRBV9	TRBJ2-3	TRBD2	TGTGCCAGCAGCGTAGACAGCGGGGGGTCCACAGATACGCAGTATTTT	CASSVDSGGSTDTQYF
.	TRBV6-8	TRBJ2-3	.	TGTGCCAGCAGTTACTTGGTTTTCGGGAGCACAGATACGCAGTATTTT	CASSYLVFGSTDTQYF
many	TRBV5-1	TRBJ2-3	TRBD1	TGCGCCAGCACCCGACCAGGGGGCGCATCAGATACGCAGTATTTT	CASTRPGGASDTQYF
.	TRBV6-9	TRBJ1-3	.	TGTGCCAGCAGTTACGGGGGCTCTGGAGGAAACACCATATATTTT	CASSYGGSGGNTIYF
few	TRBV20-1	TRBJ1-5	TRBD1	TGCAGTGCTAGAGATTGGCAGGGGGCGAAGGGCAATCAGCCCCAGCATTTT	CSARDWQGAKGNQPQHF
few	TRBV12-3/TRBV12-4	TRBJ1-1	.	TGTGCCAGCAGTTTAGGGGTCGGGGCCACTGAAGCTTTCTTT	CASSLGVGATEAFF
few	TRBV3-1	TRBJ2-2	.	TGTGCCAGCAGCCTAAAAATCCCACCAGACACCGGGGAGCTGTTTTTT	CASSLKIPPDTGELFF
.	TRBV4-1	TRBJ2-2	.	TGCGCCAGCAGCCAATTCCACCAGGACACCGGGGAGCTGTTTTTT	CASSQFHQDTGELFF
.	TRBV5-1	TRBJ1-3	.	TGCGCCAGCAGCTCAAACCCAGTAGGGGAATCTGGAAACACCATATATTTT	CASSSNPVGESGNTIYF
once	TRBV5-8	TRBJ1-1	.	TGTGCCAGCAGCTTGGGCCCGGACAGACTCAACACTGAAGCTTTCTTT	CASSLGPDRLNTEAFF
.	TRBV20-1	TRBJ1-2	.	TGCAGGCCCGACGGGGGTATCTATGGCTACACCTTC	CRPDGGIYGYTF
many	TRBV7-2	TRBJ2-3	TRBD2	TGTGCCAGCAGCGGGACTAGCGGGGCGGGGACGCAGTATTTT	CASSGTSGAGTQYF
many	TRBV11-2	TRBJ2-5	TRBD2	TGTGCCAGCAGCACACGACTAGCGGGGGGAGGAGAGACCCAGTACTTC	CASSTRLAGGGETQYF
many	TRBV2	TRBJ2-5	TRBD1	TGTGCCAGCAAAAAGCGACAGGGGCAAGAGACCCAGTACTTC	CASKKRQGQETQYF
few	TRBV6-5	TRBJ1-2	.	TGTGCCAGCAGTTACTCGAACGGGGGTGGTGGCTACACCTTC	CASSYSNGGGGYTF
.	TRBV9	TRBJ2-3	TRBD1	TGTGCCAGCAGCGTAGATAGCTGGACAGGGGGCGCAGATACGCAGTATTTT	CASSVDSWTGGADTQYF
many	TRBV3-1	TRBJ1-1	.	TGTGCCAGCAGCCACCCCCCGGGGGGAAACACTGAAGCTTTCTTT	CASSHPPGGNTEAFF
few	TRBV5-1	TRBJ1-4	TRBD1	TGCGCCAGCAGCTTGGCCGACAGGGATGCTAATGAAAAACTGTTTTTT	CASSLADRDANEKLFF
many	TRBV20-1	TRBJ1-4	.	TGCAGTGCTAGAGATGAAGGCTCATTTGAAAAACTGTTTTTT	CSARDEGSFEKLFF
many	TRBV12-3/TRBV12-4	TRBJ1-5	TRBD1	TGTGCCAGCAGTGCAGAGACAGGGGCTCAGCCCCAGCATTTT	CASSAETGAQPQHF
many	TRBV9	TRBJ1-1	.	TGTGCCAGCAGCGGGAAAAGGAGCACTGAAGCTTTCTTT	CASSGKRSTEAFF
.	TRBV5-5	TRBJ1-2	TRBD1	TGTGCCAGCAGCACCGGGGGACAGGACTTCAGCTATGGCTACACCTTC	CASSTGGQDFSYGYTF
many	TRBV2	TRBJ1-1	.	TGTGCCAGCAGTGAGATCAGGACAGAACGCACTGAAGCTTTCTTT	CASSEIRTERTEAFF
.	TRBV6-1	TRBJ1-5	.	TGTGCCAGCAGTGAGCTCTTGAACAGCAATCAGCCCCAGCATTTT	CASSELLNSNQPQHF
.	TRBV7-9	TRBJ1-1	.	TGTGCCAGCAGCTTAGGATGGCAGGGCATGAACACTGAAGCTTTCTTT	CASSLGWQGMNTEAFF
many	TRBV20-1	TRBJ2-5	.	TGCAGTGCTAGAGGAGACCCTATTCCTCAAGAGACCCAGTACTTC	CSARGDPIPQETQYF
.	TRBV12-5	TRBJ1-5	.	TGTGCTAGTGGTCCCTCTCCCCGGGACCTATCGCGGCCCCAGCATTTT	CASGPSPRDLSRPQHF
many	TRBV6-1	TRBJ1-2	TRBD1	TGTGCCAGCAGTTATTCTCTCCGGGACAGGGCGGGTGGCTACACCTTC	CASSYSLRDRAGGYTF
.	TRBV4-1	TRBJ1-5	TRBD1	TGCGCCAGCAGCCCTCAACAGGGGGCCGGTCAGCCCCAGCATTTT	CASSPQQGAGQPQHF
few	TRBV9	TRBJ1-1	.	TGTGCCAGCAGTCTGGGCTCGGGACACGCCACTGAAGCTTTCTTT	CASSLGSGHATEAFF
many	TRBV20-1	TRBJ2-1	.	TGCAGACCCCTCGGGGCCAACTACAATGAGCAGTTCTTC	CRPLGANYNEQFF
few	TRBV2	TRBJ1-4	TRBD1	TGTGCCAGCAGTAAGACAGGGGTTAATGAAAAACTGTTTTTT	CASSKTGVNEKLFF
many	TRBV6-1	TRBJ1-2	TRBD1	TGTGCCAGCAGTGATTGGGCAGGGGGCTTCTATGGCTACACCTTC	CASSDWAGGFYGYTF
many	TRBV7-9	TRBJ1-2	TRBD1	TGTGCCAGCAGCACGGGACAGGCCTATGGCTACACCTTC	CASSTGQAYGYTF
many	TRBV11-2	TRBJ1-6	.	TGTGCCAGCAGCTTAAATGTCCGGTCGGGGGATTCACCCCTCCACTTT	CASSLNVRSGDSPLHF
few	TRBV5-1	TRBJ1-4	.	TGCGCCAGCAGCTTGGCCTTGGACAACCAACTGTTTTTT	CASSLALDNQLFF
.	TRBV2	TRBJ2-3	TRBD1	TGTGCCAGCGGGCCCGGGACAGGGGATTTACATACGCAGTATTTT	CASGPGTGDLHTQYF
many	TRBV11-2	TRBJ2-1	TRBD1	TGTGCCAGCAGCTTGACAGGGTTACCCAATGAGCAGTTCTTC	CASSLTGLPNEQFF
many	TRBV13	TRBJ1-2	.	TGTGCCAGCAGATCATGGGTAGGGGAAATGGATGGCTACACCTTC	CASRSWVGEMDGYTF
many	TRBV7-6	TRBJ1-2	TRBD1	TGTGCCAGCAGCTTAGCAGGACAGGGAGGTTATGGCTACACCTTC	CASSLAGQGGYGYTF
.	TRBV30	TRBJ1-5	.	TGTGCCTGGAATCAGGGTAATGATATAGGACAGCCCCAGCATTTT	CAWNQGNDIGQPQHF
many	TRBV20-1	TRBJ2-3	.	TGCAGTGCTAGATTTGCTGCCACAGATACGCAGTATTTT	CSARFAATDTQYF
few	TRBV30	TRBJ1-5	.	TGTGCCTGGAGCCCCTTTGGAGGGAACAATCAGCCCCAGCATTTT	CAWSPFGGNNQPQHF